A single sample is the source of the 32 T cell receptor beta chains below, sequenced in a study of T cells after yellow fever vaccination. One entry per CDR3 protein results from TCRdb running MiXCR on the 5' RACE reads. The sample holds around 330,000 distinct CDR3 sequences, roughly 3.5% seen once. The sequencing used PBMCs, collected on the day of the yellow fever booster vaccination. The receptors here all came from a young man who received the YFV17D yellow fever vaccine.

The rearrangement uses TRBV29-1 and TRBJ2-3, with TRBD1 as a possible D gene (6 bases). The CDR3 consists of 12 residues. V gave up 8 bases and J gave up 4 bases, with 13 bases separating them. Per the germline V gene, CDR1 is SQVTM and CDR2 is ANQGSEA. The CDR3 loop reads CSTQGGADTQYF. The CDR3 DNA reads TGCAGCACACAGGGTGGTGCAGATACGCAGTATTTT.

This clonotype was counted at least ten times. CDR3 DNA: TGTGCCAGCAGCCAAGACAGATACGGGTCAGATACGCAGTATTTT. It translates to CASSQDRYGSDTQYF. The chain uses TRBV4-2 and TRBJ2-3; the D is unclear. Germline loops: CDR1 LGHNA, CDR2 YNFKEQ. Deletions cut 0 bases from V and 4 bases from J, with 11 bases between. The CDR3 sequence is 15 residues long.

The sample holds many counts of this clonotype. The chain links TRBV3-1 to TRBJ2-7; D possibly corresponds to TRBD2 (7 bases). The germline CDR1 and CDR2 sequences are LGHDT and YNNKEL (reference sequence). The CDR3 runs to 15 residues. Trimming took off 6 bases at V and 2 bases at J, with 17 bases between the two ends. The chain's CDR3 is CASRPQGRGTYEQYF. CDR3 bases: TGTGCCAGCAGACCCCAGGGGCGGGGGACCTACGAGCAGTACTTC.

This clonotype was observed a few times. V usage is TRBV7-6 and J usage is TRBJ1-4; no clear D. The CDR3 runs 14 residues. CDR1 SGHVS and CDR2 FNYEAQ come from the germline V gene. Trimming removed 1 base at V and 4 bases at J, with 7 bases between. The DNA of the CDR3 is TGTGCCAGCAGCTTAGGGGCCCTTAATGAAAAACTGTTTTTT. Protein: CASSLGALNEKLFF.

V and J are TRBV5-6 and TRBJ2-1; 9 bases are shared with TRBD1. The junction had 11 bases not matched to a gene; V was cut back by 7 bases and J by 0 bases. The CDR3 covers 17 residues. Germline loops: CDR1 SGHDT, CDR2 YYEEEE. CDR3 sequence (DNA): TGTGCCAGCCCACCGGGACAGGGTTACAGCTCCTACAATGAGCAGTTCTTC. Encoded protein: CASPPGQGYSSYNEQFF.

The V and J genes are TRBV5-4 and TRBJ1-6, with D uncertain. V lost 0 bases and J lost 9, with 16 bases in between. CDR1 SGHNT and CDR2 YYREEE come from the germline V gene (reference sequence). The CDR3 consists of 16 residues. The CDR3 DNA is TGTGCCAGCAGCTTGGAACCCCAGGATCCGGGTTCACCCCTCCACTTT. Its translation is CASSLEPQDPGSPLHF. Full variable domain (missing parts from reference TRBV5-4 and TRBJ1-6): ETGVTQSPTHLIKTRGQQVTLRCSSQSGHNTVSWYQQALGQGPQFIFQYYREEENGRGNFPPRFSGLQFPNYSSELNVNALELDDSALYLCASSLEPQDPGSPLHFGNGTRLTVT.

This clonotype was seen more than once but under ten times. The chain carries TRBV4-2 and TRBJ1-1; D gene unclear. Germline-derived CDR1 and CDR2 are LGHNA and YNFKEQ. V lost 1 base and J lost 3, with 9 bases in between. The CDR3 has 14 residues. For the CDR3, the DNA is TGTGCCAGCAGCCAAGCTTTTCCGGACACTGAAGCTTTCTTT. Protein: CASSQAFPDTEAFF.

This clonotype was found many times. The chain links TRBV6-5 to TRBJ2-7; 9 bases are a match to TRBD1. This CDR3 has 16 residues. The germline gives CDR1 MNHEY, CDR2 SVGAGI. Trimming removed 5 bases from V and 0 bases from J; junction bases left unmatched: 8. CDR3 protein: CASSRTGGWSSYEQYF. In nucleotides, the CDR3 is TGTGCCAGCAGTCGTACAGGGGGCTGGAGCTCCTACGAGCAGTACTTC.

This clonotype appeared many times. The chain combines TRBV5-6 with TRBJ2-1; D gene ambiguous. The CDR3 is 11 residues long. V was pared by 6 bases and J by 5 bases, with 6 bases between. Germline V gives CDR1 SGHDT, CDR2 YYEEEE. The CDR3 DNA reads as TGTGCCAGCACCAAGAACAATGAGCAGTTCTTC. Its translation is CASTKNNEQFF.

At least ten counts were recorded for this clonotype. The CDR3 reads CSARDHRGTWNEQFF. In DNA form, the CDR3 reads TGCAGTGCTAGAGATCACAGAGGAACTTGGAATGAGCAGTTCTTC. The V gene is TRBV20-1, the J gene TRBJ2-1; D not resolved. The CDR3 has 15 amino acids. Germline lookup yields CDR1 DFQATT and CDR2 SNEGSKA (reference sequence). V lost 0 bases and J 7 bases, leaving 16 bases between the germline ends.

Ten or more counts support this clonotype. The chain links TRBV18 to TRBJ2-7, with 8 bases identical to TRBD2. The germline V gene has CDR1 KGHSH and CDR2 LQKENI. J lost 3 bases, V lost 6 bases, and 10 bases had no gene match. The CDR3 consists of 15 residues. The CDR3 loop reads CASSLREGWVYEQYF. CDR3 in DNA: TGTGCCAGCTCCCTCCGGGAGGGATGGGTCTACGAGCAGTACTTC. Complete variable domain (other parts from reference TRBV18 and TRBJ2-7): NAGVMQNPRHLVRRRGQEARLRCSPMKGHSHVYWYRQLPEEGLKFMVYLQKENIIDESGMPKERFSAEFPKEGPSILRIQQVVRGDSAAYFCASSLREGWVYEQYFGPGTRLTVT.

V and J are TRBV2 and TRBJ1-1, with 9 nucleotides matching TRBD1. Trimming took 6 bases from V and 4 from J; bases not matched to a gene: 6. The CDR3 consists of 14 residues. Germline loops: CDR1 SNHLY, CDR2 FYNNEI. For the CDR3, the DNA is TGTGCCAGCAGATTGACAGGGGGAGGCACTGAAGCTTTCTTT. Translated: CASRLTGGGTEAFF.

The sample holds many counts of this clonotype. The rearrangement links TRBV5-1 to TRBJ1-4, with 8 bases lining up with TRBD1. In germline, CDR1 is SGHRS, CDR2 YFSETQ. Trimming removed 5 bases from V and 8 bases from J; junction bases left unmatched: 8. The CDR3 contains 14 residues. Here the CDR3 reads CASRPDREGEKLFF. DNA of the CDR3: TGCGCCAGCAGACCGGACAGGGAAGGAGAAAAACTGTTTTTT.

This clonotype occurred a few times. The V and J genes are TRBV5-1 and TRBJ1-1; no clear D gene. The CDR3 spans 13 residues. With 2 bases removed from V and 3 bases from J, the gap between germline ends came to 8 bases. Per germline, CDR1 SGHRS and CDR2 YFSETQ. The CDR3 is CASSFPPDTEAFF. DNA for the CDR3: TGCGCCAGCAGCTTCCCCCCCGACACTGAAGCTTTCTTT.

This clonotype occurred a few times. The chain couples TRBV6-1 to TRBJ2-7; D not resolved. The CDR3 covers 14 residues. Germline assignment: CDR1 MNHNS and CDR2 SASEGT. V was shortened by 2 bases and J by 6 bases, with 14 bases between the two germline ends. CDR3 amino acids: CASSESPFLVEQYF. CDR3 nucleotide sequence: TGTGCCAGCAGTGAATCTCCGTTCCTGGTCGAGCAGTACTTC.

This clonotype was counted many times. This rearrangement joins TRBV6-5 to TRBJ2-2; D is ambiguous. Germline CDR1 and CDR2: MNHEY and SVGAGI. V dropped 4 bases and J dropped 5 bases, with 17 bases sitting between them. The CDR3 extends over 16 amino acids. The CDR3 nucleotides are TGTGCCAGCAGTTTAATATCGGCGATAAGGACCGGGGAGCTGTTTTTT. It translates to CASSLISAIRTGELFF.

In its sample, this clonotype was seen many times. V usage is TRBV5-6 and J usage is TRBJ1-6; 9 bases map to TRBD1. V shed 4 bases, J shed 10 bases, and the junction held 6 bases outside the gene matches. The CDR3 extends over 14 amino acids. Germline V gene lookup returns CDR1 SGHDT and CDR2 YYEEEE. CDR3 amino acids: CASSPRTGVSPLHF. CDR3 bases: TGTGCCAGCAGCCCGCGGACAGGGGTCTCACCCCTCCACTTT. Using reference TRBV5-6 and TRBJ1-6 for the parts outside the CDR3, the full variable domain is DAGVTQSPTHLIKTRGQQVTLRCSPKSGHDTVSWYQQALGQGPQFIFQYYEEEERQRGNFPDRFSGHQFPNYSSELNVNALLLGDSALYLCASSPRTGVSPLHFGNGTRLTVT.

The gene calls are TRBV18 and TRBJ1-1; tentative D call: TRBD1 (5 bases). V lost 1 base, J lost 1 base, and 10 bases lay in between. This CDR3 comprises 15 residues. Germline V gene sequence: CDR1 KGHSH, CDR2 LQKENI. The CDR3 nucleotides read TGTGCCAGCTCACCACGGTCCGGACAGAACACTGAAGCTTTCTTT. This sequence encodes CASSPRSGQNTEAFF.

The chain recombines TRBV20-1 with TRBJ2-3, with no clear D. CDR1 is DFQATT, CDR2 SNEGSKA, per germline (reference sequence). This CDR3 contains 12 residues. DNA of the CDR3: TGCAGCGTAAGAAGTGGGCAAGATACGCAGTATTTT. Its protein is CSVRSGQDTQYF.

This clonotype was counted a few times. The rearrangement joins TRBV7-2 to TRBJ1-1, with D hard to call. The CDR3 runs 13 residues. Germline CDR1 is SGHTA and CDR2 is FQGNSA. V lost 2 bases, J lost 6 bases, and 10 bases lay in between. The CDR3 spells CASSLQVSPEAFF. CDR3 sequence (DNA): TGTGCCAGCAGCTTACAAGTGTCACCTGAAGCTTTCTTT. Full variable domain (remainder filled in from reference TRBV7-2 and TRBJ1-1): GAGVSQSPSNKVTEKGKDVELRCDPISGHTALYWYRQSLGQGLEFLIYFQGNSAPDKSGLPSDRFSAERTGGSVSTLTIQRTQQEDSAVYLCASSLQVSPEAFFGQGTRLTVV.

The table lists this clonotype with many counts. J is TRBJ1-3 and V is TRBV5-1; D uncertain. V was pared by 4 bases and J by 4 bases, with 12 bases between. Per the germline V gene, CDR1 is SGHRS and CDR2 is YFSETQ. The CDR3 contains 14 residues. CDR3 DNA sequence: TGCGCCAGCAGCGGAACCGGCGAGGGAAACACCATATATTTT. Its translation is CASSGTGEGNTIYF. The full variable domain, its missing parts supplied by reference TRBV5-1 and TRBJ1-3, is KAGVTQTPRYLIKTRGQQVTLSCSPISGHRSVSWYQQTPGQGLQFLFEYFSETQRNKGNFPGRFSGRQFSNSRSEMNVSTLELGDSALYLCASSGTGEGNTIYFGEGSWLTVV.

This chain links TRBV5-1 with TRBJ1-1, with 10 bases that match TRBD1. With 0 bases clipped from V and 7 bases from J, the junction kept 3 bases outside the gene matches. Looked up from germline, CDR1 is SGHRS and CDR2 is YFSETQ. This CDR3 has 14 amino acids. Here the CDR3 DNA reads TGCGCCAGCAGCTTGGATGGACAGGGGGGTGAAGCTTTCTTT. It specifies CASSLDGQGGEAFF.

In this sample, this clonotype turned up many times. The chain employs TRBV5-1 and TRBJ1-1; the D is unclear. The CDR3 loop spans 14 amino acids. V was shortened by 4 bases and J by 6 bases, with 16 bases between the two germline ends. Germline V gene sequence: CDR1 SGHRS, CDR2 YFSETQ. The CDR3 loop is CASSQQPDTPEAFF. For the CDR3, the DNA is TGCGCCAGCAGCCAGCAGCCGGATACGCCTGAAGCTTTCTTT.

The chain combines TRBV30 with TRBJ2-3; D is perhaps TRBD1 or TRBD2 (5 bases each). From germline, CDR1 is GTSNPN and CDR2 SVGIG (reference sequence). This CDR3 has 11 residues. The V gene lost 8 bases and the J gene lost 8 bases, with 14 bases spanning the gap. The CDR3 bases are TGTGCCATGGACGGGGCAGCTACGCAGTATTTT. Protein product: CAMDGAATQYF.

This clonotype was recorded many times. The chain recombines TRBV7-7 with TRBJ2-2; 9 positions agree with TRBD1. The germline CDR1 and CDR2 sequences are SSHAT and FNYEAQ (reference sequence). The V segment lost 5 bases and the J segment 2 bases; nucleotides outside the gene matches: 6. The CDR3 has 16 amino acids. Here the CDR3 reads CASSLRGQGNTGELFF. The CDR3 bases are TGTGCCAGCAGCCTGAGGGGACAGGGCAACACCGGGGAGCTGTTTTTT.

This chain uses TRBV5-1 with TRBJ2-5, with 8 bases that match TRBD2. This CDR3 contains 14 residues. The V and J ends lost 3 bases and 5 bases, in that order; junction bases with no gene match: 6. In germline, CDR1 is SGHRS, CDR2 YFSETQ. The CDR3, as DNA: TGCGCCAGCAGCTGGACTAGCACCGTGGAGACCCAGTACTTC. It yields the protein CASSWTSTVETQYF. The variable domain in full, completed from reference TRBV5-1 and TRBJ2-5, reads KAGVTQTPRYLIKTRGQQVTLSCSPISGHRSVSWYQQTPGQGLQFLFEYFSETQRNKGNFPGRFSGRQFSNSRSEMNVSTLELGDSALYLCASSWTSTVETQYFGPGTRLLVL.

This chain connects TRBV4-3 to TRBJ2-6; no reliable D call. The V and J ends lost 3 bases and 0 bases respectively, with 12 bases between them. The CDR3 has 17 amino acids. In germline, CDR1 is LGHNA, CDR2 YSLEER. CDR3 residues: CASSQGPTRSGANVLTF. DNA for the CDR3: TGCGCCAGCAGCCAGGGCCCCACACGCTCTGGGGCCAACGTCCTGACTTTC.

The chain uses TRBV5-1 and TRBJ1-1; TRBD1 matches 11 bases. Germline V gives CDR1 SGHRS, CDR2 YFSETQ. This CDR3 has 15 residues. V lost 0 bases and J lost 6; bases outside the gene matches: 4. Here the CDR3 reads CASSLDGQGAPEAFF. The CDR3 DNA reads TGCGCCAGCAGCTTGGATGGACAGGGGGCCCCTGAAGCTTTCTTT.

J is TRBJ1-3 and V is TRBV5-4, with TRBD1 identical over 7 bases. The J segment lost 0 bases and the V segment lost 0 bases, leaving 3 bases of the junction unmatched. Germline V CDR1 and CDR2: SGHNT, YYREEE (reference sequence). This CDR3 contains 16 residues. CDR3 sequence: CASSLAGTASGNTIYF. The CDR3 DNA reads TGTGCCAGCAGCTTGGCGGGGACAGCCTCTGGAAACACCATATATTTT.

This clonotype was counted ten times or more. The chain is built from TRBV12-3 or TRBV12-4 and TRBJ2-7, with D unresolved. CDR3 size: 13 residues. The V end was cut by 5 bases, the J end by 4 bases, with 12 bases between. The CDR3 bases are TGTGCCAGCAGTCCGGGTCCGTTATACGAGCAGTACGTC. Translated: CASSPGPLYEQYV.

The rearrangement links TRBV7-2 to TRBJ1-1; D gene unclear. This CDR3 contains 14 residues. V dropped 5 bases and J dropped 0 bases, with 10 bases sitting between them. Germline CDR1 is SGHTA and CDR2 is FQGNSA. The CDR3 DNA is TGTGCCAGCAGCATCCAATTCATGAACACTGAAGCTTTCTTT. This translates into CASSIQFMNTEAFF.

This clonotype was seen ten or more times. V usage is TRBV18 and J usage is TRBJ1-5; 8 nucleotides match TRBD1. The germline V gene encodes CDR1 KGHSH and CDR2 LQKENI. CDR3 length: 16 amino acids. V lost 2 bases to trimming and J lost 1 base; unmatched junction nucleotides: 4. CDR3 region: CASSPDRGWSNQPQHF. The CDR3, as DNA: TGTGCCAGCTCACCAGACAGGGGTTGGAGCAATCAGCCCCAGCATTTT.